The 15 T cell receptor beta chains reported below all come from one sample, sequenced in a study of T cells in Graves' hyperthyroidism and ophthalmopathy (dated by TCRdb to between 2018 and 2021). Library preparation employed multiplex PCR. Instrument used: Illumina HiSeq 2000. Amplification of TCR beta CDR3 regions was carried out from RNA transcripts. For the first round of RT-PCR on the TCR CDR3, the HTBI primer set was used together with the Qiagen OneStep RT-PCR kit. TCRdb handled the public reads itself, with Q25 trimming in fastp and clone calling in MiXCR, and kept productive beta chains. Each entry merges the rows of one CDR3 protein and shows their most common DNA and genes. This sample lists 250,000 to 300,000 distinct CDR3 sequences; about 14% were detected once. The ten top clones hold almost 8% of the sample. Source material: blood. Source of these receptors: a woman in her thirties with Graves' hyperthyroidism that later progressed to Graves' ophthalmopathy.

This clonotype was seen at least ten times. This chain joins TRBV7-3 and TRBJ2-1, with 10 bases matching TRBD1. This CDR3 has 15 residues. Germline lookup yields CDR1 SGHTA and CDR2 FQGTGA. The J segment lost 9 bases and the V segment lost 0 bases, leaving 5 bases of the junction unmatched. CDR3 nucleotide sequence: TGTGCCAGCAGCTTAACGGACAGGGGGAGGTCTGAGCAGTTCTTC. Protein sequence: CASSLTDRGRSEQFF.

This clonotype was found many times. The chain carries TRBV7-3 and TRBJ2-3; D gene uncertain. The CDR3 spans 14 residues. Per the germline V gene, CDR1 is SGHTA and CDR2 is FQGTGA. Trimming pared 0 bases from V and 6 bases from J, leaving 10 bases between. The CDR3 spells CASSLTFGSDTQYF. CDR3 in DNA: TGTGCCAGCAGCTTAACTTTCGGGTCGGATACGCAGTATTTT.

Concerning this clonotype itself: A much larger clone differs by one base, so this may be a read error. In nucleotides, the CDR3 is TGCACCAGCAGCCAAGTGGACCGAGAGACCCAGTACTTC. It is translated as CTSSQVDRETQYF. This chain joins TRBV4-1 and TRBJ2-5; no definite D call. The CDR3 extends over 13 amino acids. Germline-derived CDR1 and CDR2 are MGHRA and YSYEKL.

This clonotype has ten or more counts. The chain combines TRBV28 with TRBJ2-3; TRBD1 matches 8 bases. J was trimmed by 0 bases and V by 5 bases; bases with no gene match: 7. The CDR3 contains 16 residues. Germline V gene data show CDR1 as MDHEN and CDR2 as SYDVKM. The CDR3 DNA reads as TGTGCCAGCAGTGCGGACAGGGACTCTAGCACAGATACGCAGTATTTT. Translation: CASSADRDSSTDTQYF.

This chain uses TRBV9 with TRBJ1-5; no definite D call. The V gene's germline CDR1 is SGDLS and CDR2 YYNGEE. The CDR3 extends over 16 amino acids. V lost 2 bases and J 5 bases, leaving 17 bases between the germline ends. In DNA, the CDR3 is TGTGCCAGCAGCGTCCGAACTGGGGTCAAGCATCAGCCCCAGCATTTT. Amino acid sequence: CASSVRTGVKHQPQHF. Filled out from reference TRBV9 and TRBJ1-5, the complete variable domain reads DSGVTQTPKHLITATGQRVTLRCSPRSGDLSVYWYQQSLDQGLQFLIQYYNGEERAKGNILERFSAQQFPDLHSELNLSSLELGDSALYFCASSVRTGVKHQPQHFGDGTRLSIL.

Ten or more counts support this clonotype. The CDR3 DNA sequence: TGTGCCAGCAGTCACCCGAGGGCCCTCAATACGGTTGACTATGGCTACACCTTC. The encoded protein is CASSHPRALNTVDYGYTF. The chain joins TRBV7-9 to TRBJ1-2, with D uncertain. The CDR3 length is 18 residues. V lost 6 bases and J 3 bases, leaving 26 bases between the germline ends. The V gene's germline CDR1 is SEHNR and CDR2 FQNEAQ (reference sequence).

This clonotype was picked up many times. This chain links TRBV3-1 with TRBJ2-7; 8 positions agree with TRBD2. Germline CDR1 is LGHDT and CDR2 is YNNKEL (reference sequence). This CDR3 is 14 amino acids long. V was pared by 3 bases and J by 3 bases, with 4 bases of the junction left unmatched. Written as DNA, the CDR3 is TGTGCCAGCAGCCATACCGGGACTAGCTACGAGCAGTACTTC. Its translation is CASSHTGTSYEQYF.

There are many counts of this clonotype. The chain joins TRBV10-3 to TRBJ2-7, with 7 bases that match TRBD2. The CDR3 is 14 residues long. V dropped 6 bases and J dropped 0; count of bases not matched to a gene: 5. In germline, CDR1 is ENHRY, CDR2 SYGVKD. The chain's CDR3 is CAISPSGASYEQYF. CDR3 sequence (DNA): TGTGCCATCAGCCCTAGCGGAGCCTCCTACGAGCAGTACTTC.

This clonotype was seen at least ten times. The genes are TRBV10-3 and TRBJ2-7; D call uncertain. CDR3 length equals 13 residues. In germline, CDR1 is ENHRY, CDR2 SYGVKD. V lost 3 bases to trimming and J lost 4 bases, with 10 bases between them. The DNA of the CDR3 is TGTGCCATCAGTGAACCCCTGGCGTACGAGCAGTACTTC. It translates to CAISEPLAYEQYF.

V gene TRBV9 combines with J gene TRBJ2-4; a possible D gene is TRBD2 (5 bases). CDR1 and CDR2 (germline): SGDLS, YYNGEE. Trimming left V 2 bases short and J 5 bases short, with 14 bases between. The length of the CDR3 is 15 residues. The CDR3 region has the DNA TGTGCCAGCAGCGTGGAGGCTAACCTCGAAAACATTCAGTACTTC. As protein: CASSVEANLENIQYF.

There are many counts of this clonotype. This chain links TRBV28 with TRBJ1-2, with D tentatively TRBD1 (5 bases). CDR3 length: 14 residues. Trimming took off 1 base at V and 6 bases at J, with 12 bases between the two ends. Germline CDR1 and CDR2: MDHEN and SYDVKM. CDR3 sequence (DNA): TGTGCCAGCAGTTTATTCAGGGATGCGGATGGCTACACCTTC. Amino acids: CASSLFRDADGYTF.

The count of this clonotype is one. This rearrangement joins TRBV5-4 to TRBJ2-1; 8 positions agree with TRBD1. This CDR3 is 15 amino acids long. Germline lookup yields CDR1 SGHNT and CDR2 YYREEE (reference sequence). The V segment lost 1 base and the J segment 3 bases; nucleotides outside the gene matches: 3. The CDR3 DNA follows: TGTGCCAGCAGCTTGAGGGGACAGGTCTACAATGAGCAGTTCTTC. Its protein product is CASSLRGQVYNEQFF.

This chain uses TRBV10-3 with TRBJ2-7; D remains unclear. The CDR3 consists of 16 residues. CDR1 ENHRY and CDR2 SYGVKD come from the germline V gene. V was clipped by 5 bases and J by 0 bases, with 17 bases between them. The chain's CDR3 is CAISQLQDGYSYEQYF. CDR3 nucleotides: TGTGCCATCAGTCAACTCCAAGACGGCTACTCCTACGAGCAGTACTTC.

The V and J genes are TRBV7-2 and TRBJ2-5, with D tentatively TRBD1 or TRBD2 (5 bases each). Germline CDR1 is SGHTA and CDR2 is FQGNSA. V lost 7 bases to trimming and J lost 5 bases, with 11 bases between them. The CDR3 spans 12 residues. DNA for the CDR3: TGTGCCAGCACAGGATGGGGGGAGACCCAGTACTTC. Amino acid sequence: CASTGWGETQYF.

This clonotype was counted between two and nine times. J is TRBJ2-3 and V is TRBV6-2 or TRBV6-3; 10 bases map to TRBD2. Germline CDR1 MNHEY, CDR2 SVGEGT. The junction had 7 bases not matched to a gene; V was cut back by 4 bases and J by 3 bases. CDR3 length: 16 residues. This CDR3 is CASSSELAGTTDTQYF. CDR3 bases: TGTGCCAGCAGTTCGGAACTAGCGGGGACTACAGATACGCAGTATTTT.